Listed here are 21 T cell receptor beta chains from one sample, sequenced in a study of T cell changes during pregnancy in multiple sclerosis. This table comes from immunoSEQ multiplex PCR, and its TCRdb copy is limited to in-frame clones, with some not included. This sample has roughly 50,000 clones, with 85% to 95% found just once. The material was CD4+ T cells from peripheral blood mononuclear cells, obtained in the third trimester of pregnancy. These receptors originate from a female donor with multiple sclerosis, enrolled in a pregnancy study.

The rearrangement joins TRBV28 to TRBJ1-2; D remains unclear. Germline CDR1 reads MDHEN; CDR2 reads SYDVKM. With 1 base removed from V and 7 bases from J, the gap between germline ends came to 7 bases. This CDR3 comprises 12 residues. CDR3 in amino acids: CASSLLRSGYTF. DNA for the CDR3: TGTGCCAGCAGTTTATTGAGAAGTGGCTACACCTTC.

The gene calls are TRBV28 and TRBJ2-1, with 9 bases matching TRBD1. CDR1 MDHEN and CDR2 SYDVKM come from the germline V gene. J gave up 2 bases and V 3 bases, and 8 bases lay outside the gene matches. The CDR3 contains 17 residues. CDR3 protein: CASSFTPGTGTYNEQFF. The CDR3 coding sequence is TGTGCCAGCAGTTTTACCCCAGGGACAGGGACCTACAATGAGCAGTTCTTC.

CDR3 nucleotides: TGCGCCAGCAGCAGACAGACCGCCTACGAGCAGTACTTC. Amino acids: CASSRQTAYEQYF. The chain employs TRBV10-2 and TRBJ2-7; D is perhaps TRBD1 (5 bases). The CDR3 extends over 13 amino acids. Trimming removed 6 bases at V and 2 bases at J, with 11 bases between. Germline V gene sequence: CDR1 WSHSY, CDR2 SAAADI.

V usage is TRBV5-6 and J usage is TRBJ1-4; 7 bases fit TRBD1. The ends lost 2 bases at V and 4 bases at J; junction bases unmatched: 5. CDR3 length equals 15 residues. Germline CDR1 reads SGHDT; CDR2 reads YYEEEE. CDR3 sequence: CASSLTGTDNEKLFF. As DNA, the CDR3 is TGTGCCAGCAGCTTAACCGGGACAGATAATGAAAAACTGTTTTTT.

The chain is built from TRBV7-6 and TRBJ2-5, with D possibly TRBD2 on 6 matching bases. The germline gives CDR1 SGHVS, CDR2 FNYEAQ. The CDR3 length is 14 residues. V was pared by 1 base and J by 2 bases, with 8 bases between. The DNA of the CDR3 is TGTGCCAGCAGCTTAGGGAGGGAGCAAGAGACCCAGTACTTC. Translating gives CASSLGREQETQYF.

The rearrangement uses TRBV5-5 and TRBJ2-3; 7 nucleotides align to TRBD2. V gave up 0 bases and J gave up 3 bases; unmatched junction bases: 13. Germline loops: CDR1 SGHKS, CDR2 YYEKEE (reference sequence). The CDR3 runs to 18 residues. The CDR3 DNA is TGTGCCAGCAGCTTGGGGGCTAGCGGTACTATAGGGACAGATACGCAGTATTTT. Amino acid sequence: CASSLGASGTIGTDTQYF.

The V gene is TRBV19, the J gene TRBJ1-5, with TRBD1 matching 8 bases. Germline trimming cut 8 bases from V and 3 bases from J; bases unmatched to any gene: 3. Germline V lookup: CDR1 LNHDA, CDR2 SQIVND (reference sequence). CDR3 length equals 13 residues. For the CDR3, the DNA is TGTGCCAGTTCGGGACAGGACAATCAGCCCCAGCATTTT. The encoded protein is CASSGQDNQPQHF.

This sequence joins TRBV11-2 and TRBJ2-7; 7 positions agree with TRBD2. The germline CDR1 and CDR2 sequences are SGHAT and FQNNGV. J lost 2 bases, V lost 2 bases, and 6 bases had no gene match. The CDR3 length is 15 residues. The CDR3 protein is CASSLRTSGPYEQYF. The CDR3 nucleotides are TGTGCCAGCAGCTTACGGACTAGTGGTCCCTACGAGCAGTACTTC. Variable domain in full (rest from reference TRBV11-2 and TRBJ2-7): EAGVAQSPRYKIIEKRQSVAFWCNPISGHATLYWYQQILGQGPKLLIQFQNNGVVDDSQLPKDRFSAERLKGVDSTLKIQPAKLEDSAVYLCASSLRTSGPYEQYFGPGTRLTVT.

The V call is TRBV19, the J call TRBJ2-7, with 8 bases identical to TRBD2. CDR1 and CDR2 from the germline V gene are LNHDA and SQIVND (reference sequence). The length of the CDR3 is 17 residues. With V trimmed by 3 bases and J by 5 bases, 15 bases remained unmatched. CDR3 protein: CASSIGIHAGGLDEQYF. In DNA, the CDR3 is TGTGCCAGTAGTATTGGGATTCACGCGGGAGGTCTGGACGAGCAGTACTTC.

The chain employs TRBV10-2 and TRBJ1-2, with no clear D. The CDR3 has 13 residues. V was trimmed by 2 bases and J by 6 bases, leaving 10 bases between them. CDR1 WSHSY and CDR2 SAAADI come from the germline V gene. The CDR3 sequence: CASSEGGGNGYTF. CDR3 DNA sequence: TGCGCCAGCAGTGAGGGCGGCGGGAATGGCTACACCTTC.

The rearrangement links TRBV5-1 to TRBJ1-1; 10 bases match TRBD1. CDR3 length: 14 residues. The trim removed 3 bases at V and 3 bases at J, leaving 2 bases unmatched. Germline V gives CDR1 SGHRS, CDR2 YFSETQ. The CDR3 nucleotides read TGCGCCAGCAGCTACGGACAGGGGGACACTGAAGCTTTCTTT. This codes for CASSYGQGDTEAFF.

The chain joins TRBV6-1 to TRBJ1-1, with D possibly matching TRBD1 (5 bases). Trimming left V 6 bases short and J 3 bases short, with 11 bases between. Germline V CDR1 and CDR2: MNHNS, SASEGT. There are 13 residues in the CDR3. The CDR3 coding sequence is TGTGCCAGCAGGGAAAGGGGTGACACTGAAGCTTTCTTT. Translated, it gives CASRERGDTEAFF.

The gene calls are TRBV18 and TRBJ2-1, with TRBD2 matching 15 bases. Germline V lookup: CDR1 KGHSH, CDR2 LQKENI. The ends lost 1 base at V and 7 bases at J; junction bases unmatched: 5. The CDR3 is 17 residues long. CDR3 in DNA: TGTGCCAGCTCACCACGGACTAGCGGGAGGGGGGATAATGAGCAGTTCTTC. It is translated as CASSPRTSGRGDNEQFF. The full variable domain, rest sourced from reference TRBV18 and TRBJ2-1, is NAGVMQNPRHLVRRRGQEARLRCSPMKGHSHVYWYRQLPEEGLKFMVYLQKENIIDESGMPKERFSAEFPKEGPSILRIQQVVRGDSAAYFCASSPRTSGRGDNEQFFGPGTRLTVL.

The chain is built from TRBV7-8 and TRBJ2-2; D ambiguous. The germline gives CDR1 SGHVS, CDR2 FQNEAQ. V gave up 6 bases and J gave up 2 bases, with 10 bases separating them. The CDR3 runs to 14 residues. CDR3 residues: CASSVAGNTGELFF. As DNA, the CDR3 is TGTGCCAGCAGTGTGGCAGGAAACACCGGGGAGCTGTTTTTT.

The J gene is TRBJ2-3, the V gene TRBV2; 10 positions match TRBD2. CDR1 SNHLY and CDR2 FYNNEI come from the germline V gene. With V trimmed by 4 bases and J by 4 bases, 5 bases remained unmatched. The CDR3 loop spans 15 amino acids. CDR3 sequence (DNA): TGTGCCAGCAGTGGGGTTAGCGGGGGGCCAGATACGCAGTATTTT. Translated: CASSGVSGGPDTQYF.

The chain combines TRBV5-3 with TRBJ2-3; tentative D call: TRBD2 (6 bases). TRBV5-3 is assigned to the ORF class and has an uncertain function. This CDR3 spans 15 amino acids. V was trimmed by 3 bases and J by 4 bases, leaving 15 bases between them. CDR3 coding DNA: TGTGCCAGAAGCTGGGGGGTAGTTTCCGCAGATACGCAGTATTTT. This translates into CARSWGVVSADTQYF.

The V gene is TRBV5-1, the J gene TRBJ1-2; D unclear. The V end lost 0 bases, the J end lost 4 bases, and 10 bases lay between the germline ends. The length of the CDR3 is 14 residues. Germline lookup yields CDR1 SGHRS and CDR2 YFSETQ. CDR3 in DNA: TGCGCCAGCAGCTTGGATCTCGAGGGCTATGGCTACACCTTC. Its protein is CASSLDLEGYGYTF.

The chain is built from TRBV4-2 and TRBJ2-1, with TRBD2 matching over 11 bases. V shed 4 bases, J shed 1 base, and the junction held 9 bases outside the gene matches. CDR3 length: 18 amino acids. Germline CDR1 and CDR2: LGHNA and YNFKEQ. The CDR3 here is CASSLGLAGDWSYNEQFF. The CDR3 DNA sequence: TGTGCCAGCAGCCTAGGACTAGCGGGTGACTGGTCCTACAATGAGCAGTTCTTC.

The V call is TRBV5-4, the J call TRBJ2-1; D unclear. Germline CDR1 and CDR2: SGHNT and YYREEE (reference sequence). V lost 2 bases and J 6 bases, leaving 9 bases between the germline ends. The CDR3 loop spans 13 amino acids. The CDR3 here is CASSFMSVNEQFF. The CDR3 bases are TGTGCCAGCAGCTTTATGTCAGTCAATGAGCAGTTCTTC.

The chain carries TRBV18 and TRBJ1-2, with unresolved D. V was shortened by 2 bases and J by 5 bases, with 12 bases between the two germline ends. Germline CDR1 and CDR2: KGHSH and LQKENI. This CDR3 is built from 14 residues. CDR3 DNA sequence: TGTGCCAGCTCACCAATGGTTCCACAGTATGGCTACACCTTC. This sequence encodes CASSPMVPQYGYTF.

The chain recombines TRBV7-3 with TRBJ2-1; the D gene is possibly TRBD2 (6 bases). The V gene lost 1 base and the J gene lost 5 bases, with 24 bases spanning the gap. Per the germline V gene, CDR1 is SGHTA and CDR2 is FQGTGA. This CDR3 is built from 19 residues. The CDR3: CASSLRPPPARDSNNEQFF. The CDR3 bases are TGTGCCAGCAGCTTAAGGCCCCCCCCGGCGCGGGATTCGAACAATGAGCAGTTCTTC.